The 22 T cell receptor beta chains below come from one sample, sequenced in a study of CD8+ T cells in alopecia areata. Treatment given: oral pan-JAK inhibitor, 5-10 mg twice daily. In each case, RNA was isolated and then reverse transcribed into cDNA as the sequencing template. Clones were read by immunoSEQ multiplex PCR, and TCRdb kept only the in-frame ones, dropping some. This table holds more than 200,000 clones, around 66% found once. Sequences were derived from CD4+ T cells sorted from blood, sampled at week 4, from a patient treated with tofacitinib. The receptors were sampled from a human donor with alopecia areata.

The chain combines TRBV15 with TRBJ2-3; D gene ambiguous. The germline V gene encodes CDR1 LNHNV and CDR2 YYDKDF (reference sequence). Trimming left V 3 bases short and J 4 bases short, with 11 bases between. The CDR3 extends over 14 amino acids. CDR3 DNA sequence: TGTGCCACCAGCAGGGCAGTAACACCAGATACGCAGTATTTT. This sequence encodes CATSRAVTPDTQYF.

This chain uses TRBV6-6 with TRBJ2-1, with 11 bases aligning to TRBD1. The V gene end was trimmed by 2 bases and the J gene end by 14 bases; junction bases not matched to a gene: 5. The CDR3 length is 13 residues. Germline V gene lookup returns CDR1 MNHNY and CDR2 SVGAGI (reference sequence). The CDR3, as DNA: TGTGCCAGCAGTTACGCCTCGGGACAGGGGGAGTTCTTC. Translated, it gives CASSYASGQGEFF.

This clone has only a few counts. V is TRBV7-2 and J is TRBJ1-2; tentatively, D is TRBD1 (5 bases). The CDR3 sequence is 14 residues long. Germline CDR1 SGHTA, CDR2 FQGNSA. The V end was cut by 2 bases, the J end by 8 bases, with 15 bases between. CDR3 residues: CASSLLAGLEGYTF. In DNA, the CDR3 is TGTGCCAGCAGCTTATTGGCAGGGCTGGAAGGCTACACCTTC.

This chain links TRBV29-1 with TRBJ2-3; D gene ambiguous. Between the trimmed V and J ends, which lost 8 bases and 4 bases, there was a span of 19 bases. Germline CDR1 SQVTM, CDR2 ANQGSEA. The CDR3 totals 14 residues. The chain's CDR3 is CSTDKGFGPDTQYF. In DNA, the CDR3 is TGCAGCACCGACAAAGGGTTTGGCCCAGATACGCAGTATTTT.

The J gene is TRBJ2-4, the V gene TRBV9; D is perhaps TRBD2 (6 bases). CDR1 and CDR2 (germline): SGDLS, YYNGEE. The CDR3 extends over 15 amino acids. V was pared by 2 bases and J by 12 bases, with 21 bases between. CDR3 region: CASSVRGSVENTQYF. In nucleotides, the CDR3 is TGTGCCAGCAGCGTTCGGGGGAGCGTGGAGAATACTCAGTACTTC.

The CDR3 nucleotides are TGCGCCAGCAGCTTGGACGGAGGGGGAGGGGCCAACGTCCTGACTTTC. Its translation: CASSLDGGGGANVLTF. V gene TRBV5-1 combines with J gene TRBJ2-6, with D possibly being TRBD1 or TRBD2 (6 bases each). The V and J ends lost 0 bases and 4 bases respectively, with 11 bases between them. The CDR3 runs to 16 residues. CDR1 is SGHRS and CDR2 is YFSETQ in the germline V gene.

This clone was counted only a few times. The V and J genes are TRBV23-1 and TRBJ1-1; possibly TRBD1 for D (6 bases). TRBV23-1 is classed as an ORF, of uncertain function. Trimming pared 0 bases from V and 11 bases from J, leaving 13 bases between. The CDR3 is made up of 13 amino acids. The DNA for the CDR3 is TGCGCCAGCAGTCAATCTCGGGGCCAGGGGGCTTTCTTT. Its protein product is CASSQSRGQGAFF.

This clone was found a few times. The rearrangement links TRBV6-5 to TRBJ2-7; D unclear. Germline V gene sequence: CDR1 MNHEY, CDR2 SVGAGI. The CDR3 has 14 residues. Trimming took off 8 bases at V and 2 bases at J, with 16 bases between the two ends. CDR3 bases: TGTGCCAGCGTCCCCCGCGCAGATACCTACGAGCAGTACTTC. This sequence encodes CASVPRADTYEQYF.

V and J are TRBV18 and TRBJ2-6, with D tentatively TRBD1 (6 bases). Germline values: CDR1 KGHSH, CDR2 LQKENI. V was clipped by 3 bases and J by 0 bases, with 15 bases between them. This CDR3 has 18 amino acids. The CDR3, as DNA: TGTGCCAGCTCACCCCGGGCCGGACAGAGCTCTGGGGCCAACGTCCTGACTTTC. It yields the protein CASSPRAGQSSGANVLTF.

A word on this clone: Other DNA sequences in this sample translate to the same CDR3. V and J are TRBV29-1 and TRBJ2-5; D remains unclear. There are 9 residues in the CDR3. V lost 6 bases, J lost 5 bases, and 4 bases lay in between. Looked up from germline, CDR1 is SQVTM and CDR2 is ANQGSEA. CDR3 residues: CSVGETQYF. The CDR3 region has the DNA TGCAGCGTGGGGGAGACCCAGTACTTC.

The chain employs TRBV27 and TRBJ1-2; weak D call: TRBD1 (5 bases). Germline CDR1 reads MNHEY; CDR2 reads SMNVEV (reference sequence). Trimming pared 2 bases from V and 5 bases from J, leaving 15 bases between. This CDR3 is 15 amino acids long. The chain's CDR3 is CASSLRFQGLYGYTF. The CDR3 coding sequence is TGTGCCAGCAGTTTAAGGTTCCAGGGACTTTATGGCTACACCTTC.

Here the CDR3 reads CASSSPSGEETQYF. The CDR3 DNA follows: TGCGCCAGCAGCTCCCCTAGCGGGGAAGAGACCCAGTACTTC. This chain connects TRBV5-1 to TRBJ2-5; TRBD2 matches 9 bases. Germline V gene lookup returns CDR1 SGHRS and CDR2 YFSETQ. After removal of 3 bases from V and 3 bases from J, the junction contained 3 bases not matched to a gene. The CDR3 extends over 14 amino acids.

In its sample, this clone was seen once. The chain carries TRBV9 and TRBJ2-3; no firm D call. V lost 2 bases to trimming and J lost 2 bases, with 12 bases between them. The CDR3 has 15 amino acids. Germline CDR1 SGDLS, CDR2 YYNGEE. Written as DNA, the CDR3 is TGTGCCAGCAGCGTCTCCTCAGCCGCCACAGATACGCAGTATTTT. Its protein is CASSVSSAATDTQYF.

CDR3 DNA sequence: TGCAGCGTTGCCACTTGGGGCAGGGACTATGGCTACACCTTC. Translation: CSVATWGRDYGYTF. The chain links TRBV29-1 to TRBJ1-2; D perhaps matches TRBD1 (5 bases). V lost 4 bases and J lost 3, with 15 bases in between. Germline V gene lookup returns CDR1 SQVTM and CDR2 ANQGSEA. The CDR3 has 14 residues. Looking up the rest from reference TRBV29-1 and TRBJ1-2 gives the full variable domain: SAVISQKPSRDICQRGTSLTIQCQVDSQVTMMFWYRQQPGQSLTLIATANQGSEATYESGFVIDKFPISRPNLTFSTLTVSNMSPEDSSIYLCSVATWGRDYGYTFGSGTRLTVV.

The CDR3 loop reads CASSLREDSETQYF. CDR3 sequence (DNA): TGTGCCAGCAGCTTAAGAGAGGATTCGGAGACCCAGTACTTC. J is TRBJ2-5 and V is TRBV7-2; no firm D call. V was pared by 2 bases and J by 5 bases, with 12 bases between. The CDR3 runs 14 residues. Germline loops: CDR1 SGHTA, CDR2 FQGNSA.

This clone was seen more than once but under ten times. The V call is TRBV2, the J call TRBJ2-3, with 9 bases identical to TRBD2. Germline assignment: CDR1 SNHLY and CDR2 FYNNEI. V lost 7 bases, J lost 2 bases, and 7 bases stayed unmatched. This CDR3 comprises 15 residues. This CDR3 is CASTFSGGPTDTQYF. DNA of the CDR3: TGTGCCAGCACCTTTAGCGGGGGCCCCACAGATACGCAGTATTTT.

This chain joins TRBV14 and TRBJ2-5, with 8 bases lining up with TRBD2. The junction had 3 bases not matched to a gene; V was cut back by 1 base and J by 5 bases. This CDR3 is built from 14 residues. Germline loops: CDR1 SGHDN, CDR2 FVKESK. CDR3 DNA sequence: TGTGCCAGCAGCCAAGGGACTAGCCGGGAGACCCAGTACTTC. It yields the protein CASSQGTSRETQYF.

The chain links TRBV29-1 to TRBJ1-1; D call uncertain. This CDR3 spans 11 amino acids. V shed 6 bases and J shed 5 bases, with 10 bases lying between them. Germline assignment: CDR1 SQVTM and CDR2 ANQGSEA. The CDR3 nucleotides are TGCAGCGTCGCGGCCCGTACTGAAGCTTTCTTT. Its translation: CSVAARTEAFF.

With respect to this clone: Other DNA sequences in this sample translate to the same CDR3. The rearrangement links TRBV5-1 to TRBJ2-5; 9 nucleotides align to TRBD1. Germline V CDR1 and CDR2: SGHRS, YFSETQ. The V and J ends lost 4 bases and 5 bases, in that order; junction bases with no gene match: 6. The length of the CDR3 is 14 residues. The CDR3 nucleotides read TGCGCCAGCAGCCCCGGGACAGGGCGCGAGACCCAGTACTTC. This gives the protein CASSPGTGRETQYF.

The V gene is TRBV30, the J gene TRBJ2-4, with 10 nucleotides matching TRBD2. V dropped 4 bases and J dropped 7; count of bases not matched to a gene: 10. Germline assignment: CDR1 GTSNPN and CDR2 SVGIG (reference sequence). There are 15 residues in the CDR3. The CDR3 here is CAWKSQLAGVNIQYF. The DNA of the CDR3 is TGTGCCTGGAAGTCCCAGCTAGCGGGGGTGAACATTCAGTACTTC.

V usage is TRBV29-1 and J usage is TRBJ1-2; no firm D call. There are 11 residues in the CDR3. V shed 2 bases and J shed 4 bases, with 5 bases lying between them. The germline CDR1 and CDR2 sequences are SQVTM and ANQGSEA. DNA of the CDR3: TGCAGCGTTGAACCACTCTATGGCTACACCTTC. Protein: CSVEPLYGYTF.

V and J are TRBV5-4 and TRBJ1-1; tentative D call: TRBD1 (5 bases). Germline V gives CDR1 SGHNT, CDR2 YYREEE (reference sequence). The ends were cut back, 3 bases at V and 7 bases at J, with 13 bases in the middle. This CDR3 contains 13 residues. The CDR3 nucleotides are TGTGCCAGCAGCTCCTTCCGGGGCATTGAAGCTTTCTTT. Amino acid sequence: CASSSFRGIEAFF.